This T cell receptor beta chain was recorded in a study of beta chain features in type 1 diabetes. This clone was seen at least ten times. Its matching antigen is unknown. Trimming shortened V by 2 bases and J by 9 bases, and 8 bases separated the two germline ends. The CDR3 consists of 13 residues. CDR1 and CDR2 from the germline V gene are MDHEN and SYDVKM. Overall study findings and caveats: The question left open here concerned HLA type influencing TCRB rearrangement.

Since all of the isolated RNA was reverse transcribed, expressed TCRB transcripts were what got sequenced. This table comes from immunoSEQ multiplex PCR, and its TCRdb copy is limited to in-frame clones, with some not included. The sample includes under 350,000 clones, about 8% seen only once; the top ten take approximately 0.99%. The TCR comes from a woman younger than 30 in good health. V is TRBV28 and J is TRBJ1-6; D possibly corresponds to TRBD1 (5 bases). The sample taken for sequencing was central memory CD4+ T cells from blood. The CDR3 here is CASSLRRVSPLHF. The CDR3 bases are TGTGCCAGCAGTTTACGCAGGGTTTCACCCCTCCACTTT.